This T cell receptor beta chain was observed in a study of early T cells in non-severe SARS-CoV-2 infection. Study in general: Sequencing was performed on bulk RNA from unsorted whole blood, leaving chains unpaired.

In its sample, this clonotype was seen a few times. Its matching antigen is unknown. Broader study findings: In VDJdb matching, anti-spike CD8 responses were favored while private and CD4 specificities went missing.

Individual cDNA molecules were tagged with unique molecular identifiers, the study reported. Each CDR3 protein gets one entry after TCRdb re-called the 5' RACE reads with MiXCR. The table includes about 68,000 distinct CDR3 sequences, 9.5% to 13% detected once. This clonotype was sampled from an adult who was a healthcare worker with PCR-confirmed SARS-CoV-2 infection or an uninfected control (not recorded which). The specimen sequenced was whole blood.

Written as DNA, the CDR3 is TGCAGCATTCGCCGGACAGCTAATAATGAAAAACTGTTTTTT. Its translation: CSIRRTANNEKLFF. The J gene is TRBJ1-4, the V gene TRBV29-1; tentative D call: TRBD1 (6 bases). V lost 8 bases to trimming and J lost 4 bases, with 17 bases between them. The CDR3 loop spans 14 amino acids. CDR1 and CDR2 (germline): SQVTM, ANQGSEA.